The clone carrying this TCR beta chain has more than one count but fewer than ten. What it binds is unknown. These data belong to a study of blood T cells in healthy people across ages. A J-beta primer mix and a sample-barcoded 5' primer were used in a second PCR of roughly 7 to 12 cycles. Via MiXCR, TCRdb re-called the 5' RACE reads, giving one row per CDR3 protein. The table records hundreds of thousands of distinct CDR3 sequences, about 34% of them present only once. Study observations and caveats: Possibly confounding the expanded clonotype changes was the fact that donor CMV status was unknown.

The receptor comes from a man between 18 and 35 years old in good health. Sequenced sample: blood.

The CDR3: CASSETGTGRTEAFF. CDR3 nucleotide sequence: TGTGCCAGCAGTGAGACCGGGACAGGGAGGACTGAAGCTTTCTTT. This rearrangement joins TRBV25-1 to TRBJ1-1; 9 nucleotides match TRBD1. CDR3 length: 15 residues. Per germline, CDR1 MGHDK and CDR2 SYGVNS. Trimming cost V 3 bases and J 5 bases; bases outside gene matches: 7.